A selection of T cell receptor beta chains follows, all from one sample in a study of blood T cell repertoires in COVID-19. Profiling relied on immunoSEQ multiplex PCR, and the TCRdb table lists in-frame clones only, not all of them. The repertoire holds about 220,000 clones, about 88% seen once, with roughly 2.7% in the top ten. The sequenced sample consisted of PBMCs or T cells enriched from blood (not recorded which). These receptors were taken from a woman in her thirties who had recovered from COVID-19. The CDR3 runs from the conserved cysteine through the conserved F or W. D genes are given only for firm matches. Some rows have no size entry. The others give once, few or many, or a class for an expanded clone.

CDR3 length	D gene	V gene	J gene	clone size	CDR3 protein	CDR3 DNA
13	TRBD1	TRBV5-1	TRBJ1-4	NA	CASRQGGGEKLFF	TGCGCCAGCAGGCAAGGGGGCGGTGAAAAACTGTTTTTT
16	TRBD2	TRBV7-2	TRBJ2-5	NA	CASSPQTSGGAGTQYF	TGTGCCAGCAGCCCTCAGACTAGCGGGGGGGCGGGGACCCAGTACTTC
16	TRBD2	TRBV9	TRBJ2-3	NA	CASSDRGLAATDTQYF	TGTGCCAGCAGCGACAGAGGTCTAGCGGCCACAGATACGCAGTATTTT
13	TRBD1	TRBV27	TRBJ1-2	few	CASLGQGNFGYTF	TGTGCCAGTTTAGGACAGGGGAATTTTGGCTACACCTTC
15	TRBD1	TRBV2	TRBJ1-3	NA	CASRTWTGSGNTIYF	TGTGCCAGCAGGACCTGGACAGGTAGCGGAAACACCATATATTTT
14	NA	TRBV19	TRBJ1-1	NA	CASSIYQGNTEAFF	TGTGCCAGTAGTATATATCAGGGAAACACTGAAGCTTTCTTT
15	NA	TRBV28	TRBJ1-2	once	CASSRTGTLNYGYTF	TGTGCCAGCAGCCGGACTGGGACACTTAACTATGGCTACACCTTC
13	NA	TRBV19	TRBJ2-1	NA	CASSMTRWNEQFF	TGTGCCAGTAGTATGACACGATGGAATGAGCAGTTCTTC
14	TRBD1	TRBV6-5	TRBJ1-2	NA	CASSSDRVNYGYTF	TGTGCCAGCAGCTCGGACAGGGTTAACTATGGCTACACCTTC
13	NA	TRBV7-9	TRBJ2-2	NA	CASSLVLVGELFF	TGTGCCAGCAGTTTAGTCCTCGTCGGGGAGCTGTTTTTT
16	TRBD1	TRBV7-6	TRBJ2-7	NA	CASSPLAGGATYEQYF	TGTGCCAGCAGCCCCCTGGCAGGGGGCGCGACCTACGAGCAGTACTTC
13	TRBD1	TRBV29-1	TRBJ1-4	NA	CSFIGDRSAKLFF	TGCAGCTTTATTGGGGACAGGTCGGCAAAACTGTTTTTT
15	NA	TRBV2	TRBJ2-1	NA	CASSERQFSYNEQFF	TGTGCCAGCAGTGAAAGACAGTTCTCCTACAATGAGCAGTTCTTC
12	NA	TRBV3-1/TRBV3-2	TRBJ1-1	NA	CASTRDRQEAFF	TGTGCCAGCACCCGAGACCGTCAGGAAGCTTTCTTT
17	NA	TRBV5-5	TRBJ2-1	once	CASSAEEMGASYNEQFF	TGTGCCAGCAGCGCGGAGGAGATGGGGGCCTCCTACAATGAGCAGTTCTTC
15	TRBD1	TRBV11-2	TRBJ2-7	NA	CASSLGTDRGYEQYF	TGTGCCAGCAGCTTAGGGACGGACAGGGGCTACGAGCAGTACTTC
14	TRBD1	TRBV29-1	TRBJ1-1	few	CSVVAGTGGTEAFF	TGCAGCGTTGTAGCTGGGACAGGGGGCACTGAAGCTTTCTTT
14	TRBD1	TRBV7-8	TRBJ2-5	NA	CASGRDRGKETQYF	TGTGCCAGCGGCCGGGACAGGGGGAAGGAGACCCAGTACTTC
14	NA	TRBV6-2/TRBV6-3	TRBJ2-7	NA	CASSAAGRSYEQYF	TGTGCCAGCAGTGCGGCGGGGAGATCCTACGAGCAGTACTTC
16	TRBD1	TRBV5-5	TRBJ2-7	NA	CASSPRSGGTFYEQYF	TGTGCCAGCAGCCCCCGGTCAGGGGGCACTTTCTACGAGCAGTACTTC
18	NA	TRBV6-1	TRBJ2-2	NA	CASSEASLSGTNTGELFF	TGTGCCAGCAGTGAAGCCTCTTTGAGCGGAACGAACACCGGGGAGCTGTTTTTT
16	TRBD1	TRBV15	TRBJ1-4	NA	CATSPGGRGPGEKLFF	TGTGCCACCAGTCCTGGCGGGAGGGGGCCTGGTGAAAAACTGTTTTTT
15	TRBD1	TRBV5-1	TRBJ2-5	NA	CASSLDGQGLETQYF	TGCGCCAGCAGCTTGGATGGACAGGGGTTGGAGACCCAGTACTTC
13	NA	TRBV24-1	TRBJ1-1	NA	CATSDGRNTEAFF	TGTGCCACCAGTGATGGTAGGAACACTGAAGCTTTCTTT
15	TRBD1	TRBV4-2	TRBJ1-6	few	CASSQDGTENSPLHF	TGTGCCAGCAGCCAAGATGGGACAGAGAATTCACCCCTCCACTTT
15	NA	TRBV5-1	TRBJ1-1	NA	CASSLVGVQDTEAFF	TGCGCCAGCAGCTTGGTAGGGGTGCAAGACACTGAAGCTTTCTTT
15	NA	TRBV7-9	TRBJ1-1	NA	CASRAQQGPNTEAFF	TGTGCCAGCAGAGCGCAACAGGGCCCTAACACTGAAGCTTTCTTT
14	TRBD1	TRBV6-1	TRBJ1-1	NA	CASSEQTGFTEAFF	TGTGCCAGCAGTGAACAGACAGGGTTCACTGAAGCTTTCTTT
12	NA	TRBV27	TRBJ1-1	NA	CASSGGKTEAFF	TGTGCCAGCAGTGGGGGGAAAACTGAAGCTTTCTTT
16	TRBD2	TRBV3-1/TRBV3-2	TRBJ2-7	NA	CASSRVRGAGESEQYF	TGTGCCAGCAGCCGGGTCAGGGGAGCGGGGGAATCCGAGCAGTACTTC
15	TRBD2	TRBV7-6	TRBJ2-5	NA	CASSPIGGRLETQYF	TGTGCCAGCAGCCCCATCGGGGGGAGGTTAGAGACCCAGTACTTC
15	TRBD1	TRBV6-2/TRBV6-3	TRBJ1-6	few	CASSPPGQVFSPLHF	TGTGCCAGCAGTCCCCCGGGACAGGTGTTTTCACCCCTCCACTTT
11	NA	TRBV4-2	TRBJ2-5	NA	CASSQTGTFHF	TGTGCCAGCAGCCAAACCGGGACTTTCCACTTC
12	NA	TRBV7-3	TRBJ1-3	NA	CASSGTGNTIYF	TGTGCCAGCTCAGGGACTGGAAACACCATATATTTT
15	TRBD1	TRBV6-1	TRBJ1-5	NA	CASSEGQGACQPQHF	TGTGCCAGCAGTGAGGGACAGGGGGCTTGTCAGCCCCAGCATTTT
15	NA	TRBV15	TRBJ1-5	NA	CATSREDISNQPQHF	TGTGCCACCAGCAGAGAAGACATTAGCAATCAGCCCCAGCATTTT
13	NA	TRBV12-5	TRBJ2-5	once	CASGLDVAETQYF	TGTGCTAGTGGTTTGGATGTAGCGGAGACCCAGTACTTC
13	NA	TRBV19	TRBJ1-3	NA	CASTAFSGNTIYF	TGTGCCAGTACAGCGTTTTCTGGAAACACCATATATTTT
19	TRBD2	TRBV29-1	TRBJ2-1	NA	CSVEDPHTLAGSSYNEQFF	TGCAGCGTTGAAGATCCCCACACCTTAGCGGGGAGCTCCTACAATGAGCAGTTCTTC
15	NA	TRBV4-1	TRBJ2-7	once	CASSQERGGSYEQYF	TGCGCCAGCAGCCAAGAACGGGGAGGTTCCTACGAGCAGTACTTC
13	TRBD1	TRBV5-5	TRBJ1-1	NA	CASSKAGGTEAFF	TGTGCCAGCAGCAAAGCAGGGGGCACTGAAGCTTTCTTT
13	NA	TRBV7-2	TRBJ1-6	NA	CASSPQGNSPLHF	TGTGCCAGCAGCCCGCAGGGTAATTCACCCCTCCACTTT
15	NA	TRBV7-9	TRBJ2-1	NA	CASSFLGLEGNEQFF	TGTGCCAGCAGTTTTCTTGGGCTAGAGGGAAATGAGCAGTTCTTC
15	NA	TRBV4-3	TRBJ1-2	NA	CASSQEASGGYGYTF	TGCGCCAGCAGCCAAGAAGCCAGCGGCGGCTATGGCTACACCTTC
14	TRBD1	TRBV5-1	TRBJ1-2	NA	CASSPGGGINGYTF	TGCGCCAGCAGCCCAGGGGGCGGGATTAATGGCTACACCTTC
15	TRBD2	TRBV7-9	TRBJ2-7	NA	CASGPGLAGPYEQYF	TGTGCCAGCGGACCCGGACTAGCGGGTCCCTACGAGCAGTACTTC
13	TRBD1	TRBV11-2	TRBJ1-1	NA	CASSPTGRGAAFF	TGTGCCAGCAGCCCCACAGGCAGGGGGGCGGCTTTCTTT
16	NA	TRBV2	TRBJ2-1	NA	CASTPRRGAPYNEQFF	TGTGCCAGCACCCCTCGGAGGGGCGCCCCCTACAATGAGCAGTTCTTC
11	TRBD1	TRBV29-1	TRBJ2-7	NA	CSADRGGEQYF	TGCAGCGCAGACAGGGGCGGGGAGCAGTACTTC
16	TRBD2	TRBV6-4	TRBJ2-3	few	CASSDSSGGSTDTQYF	TGTGCCAGCAGTGACTCTAGCGGGGGCTCCACAGATACGCAGTATTTT
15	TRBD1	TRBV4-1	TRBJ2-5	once	CASSPQGALGETQYF	TGCGCCAGCAGCCCACAGGGGGCGCTCGGAGAGACCCAGTACTTC
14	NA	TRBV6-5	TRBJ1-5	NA	CASSSYSGDQPQHF	TGTGCCAGCAGTTCCTATTCGGGGGATCAGCCCCAGCATTTT
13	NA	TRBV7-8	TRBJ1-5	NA	CASSPQGTQPQHF	TGTGCCAGCAGCCCCCAGGGGACCCAGCCCCAGCATTTT
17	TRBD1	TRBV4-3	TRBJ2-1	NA	CASSQELGQGAYNEQFF	TGCGCCAGCAGCCAAGAACTTGGACAGGGGGCTTACAATGAGCAGTTCTTC
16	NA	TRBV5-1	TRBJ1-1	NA	CASSQGPGVGNTEAFF	TGCGCCAGCAGCCAGGGACCAGGGGTGGGGAACACTGAAGCTTTCTTT
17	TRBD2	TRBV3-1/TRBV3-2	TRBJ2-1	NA	CASSLPRGAGGRDEQFF	TGTGCCAGCAGCCTCCCTAGGGGAGCGGGGGGGCGGGATGAGCAGTTCTTC
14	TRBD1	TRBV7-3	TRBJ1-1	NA	CASSLVGTGAEAFF	TGTGCCAGCAGCTTAGTCGGGACAGGGGCTGAAGCTTTCTTT
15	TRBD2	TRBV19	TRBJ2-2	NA	CASSSGLAGTGELFF	TGTGCCAGCAGTTCCGGACTAGCGGGGACGGGGGAGCTGTTTTTT
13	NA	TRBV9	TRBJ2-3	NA	CASSVASTDTQYF	TGTGCCAGCAGCGTGGCTAGCACAGATACGCAGTATTTT